The next 6 T cell receptor beta chains were all read from a single sample in a study of tumor and adjacent non-tumor tissue in lung cancer. The library came from three nested PCR rounds adapted from ARM-PCR protocols. Each CDR3 protein is one row after TCRdb ran MiXCR on the multiplex PCR reads. The profile covers more than 70,000 distinct CDR3 sequences, with around two thirds appearing a single time and around 14% taken by the ten largest. This sample's RNA came from whole unsorted tissue. Sequenced material: lung tumor tissue. Receptors originate from a man between 65 and 79 years old with non-small cell lung cancer.

The rearrangement uses TRBV28 and TRBJ2-3; 9 nucleotides match TRBD1. J gave up 3 bases and V 6 bases, and 22 bases lay outside the gene matches. The CDR3 covers 20 residues. Looked up from germline, CDR1 is MDHEN and CDR2 is SYDVKM. The CDR3 DNA follows: TGTGCCAGCAGAGCCGTTTATAGGTGGGACAGGGTAATTTATACAGATACGCAGTATTTT. It is translated as CASRAVYRWDRVIYTDTQYF.

The chain couples TRBV20-1 to TRBJ2-1; 7 bases are a match to TRBD2. Per the germline V gene, CDR1 is DFQATT and CDR2 is SNEGSKA (reference sequence). V shed 1 base and J 0 bases; nucleotides not matched to a gene: 12. There are 18 residues in the CDR3. CDR3 coding DNA: TGCAGTGCTAGAGGCGGACTAGTGGGCTTGAGCTCCTACAATGAGCAGTTCTTC. This sequence encodes CSARGGLVGLSSYNEQFF.

This clonotype is medium-sized in the sample. The V gene is TRBV6-6, the J gene TRBJ2-7, with 9 bases identical to TRBD1. The CDR3 contains 13 residues. The germline V gene has CDR1 MNHNY and CDR2 SVGAGI (reference sequence). The V segment lost 4 bases and the J segment 5 bases; nucleotides outside the gene matches: 3. The chain's CDR3 is CASSSGTGNEQYF. The CDR3 nucleotides read TGTGCCAGCAGTTCCGGGACAGGGAACGAGCAGTACTTC.

CDR3 sequence: CSTAGGSNSYEQYF. For the CDR3, the DNA is TGCAGCACCGCAGGGGGGTCCAACTCCTACGAGCAGTACTTC. V gene TRBV29-1 combines with J gene TRBJ2-7; a weak D match, TRBD1 (7 bases). V was shortened by 8 bases and J by 0 bases, with 17 bases between the two germline ends. The germline V gene has CDR1 SQVTM and CDR2 ANQGSEA. The CDR3 is 14 amino acids.

Note on this clonotype: The junction departs from germline at one end; a sequencing error may be responsible. The chain links TRBV10-3 to TRBJ1-5; no clear D. Germline V gene lookup returns CDR1 ENHRY and CDR2 SYGVKD. The CDR3 consists of 15 residues. The CDR3 DNA is TGTGCCAACAGTGAGTTAGTAGGCAGCAATCAACCCCAGCATTTT. Its translation: CANSELVGSNQPQHF.

A word on this clonotype: Germline is not matched at one junction end, which may reflect a read error. The chain couples TRBV11-2 to TRBJ2-7; D remains ambiguous. This CDR3 is built from 13 residues. Germline lookup yields CDR1 SGHAT and CDR2 FQNNGV. CDR3 loop: CAISLESSATRYF. The CDR3 region has the DNA TGTGCCATCAGCTTAGAATCATCGGCCACTCGGTACTTC.